The 7 T cell receptor beta chains reported below all come from one sample, sequenced in a study of blood T cells in healthy people across ages. Through a sample-barcoded 5' primer and a J-beta primer mix, a second PCR was run for about 6 to 11 cycles. TCRdb analysed the 5' RACE reads with MiXCR anew, one entry per CDR3 protein. This table holds around 750,000 distinct CDR3 sequences, about 53% found once. The sequencing input was blood. These receptor sequences come from a man aged 80 or over in good health.

This clonotype was counted between two and nine times. The chain joins TRBV12-3 or TRBV12-4 to TRBJ1-2, with TRBD1 matching over 10 bases. The CDR3 is 14 residues long. Trimming cost V 6 bases and J 3 bases; bases outside gene matches: 4. CDR3 region: CASSPGQGYYGYTF. In DNA, the CDR3 is TGTGCCAGCAGCCCGGGACAGGGGTACTATGGCTACACCTTC.

The rearrangement uses TRBV27 and TRBJ2-7; TRBD2 aligns across 12 bases. From germline, CDR1 is MNHEY and CDR2 SMNVEV (reference sequence). V lost 5 bases and J lost 2; bases outside the gene matches: 4. The CDR3 extends over 15 amino acids. The CDR3 loop is CASSVLAGGTYEQYF. The CDR3 nucleotides read TGTGCCAGCAGTGTTCTAGCGGGGGGGACCTACGAGCAGTACTTC.

This chain links TRBV7-2 with TRBJ1-5, with 9 bases fitting TRBD1. The CDR3 is 16 residues long. The V and J ends lost 4 bases and 1 base, in that order; junction bases with no gene match: 5. Germline loops: CDR1 SGHTA, CDR2 FQGNSA. CDR3 DNA sequence: TGTGCCAGCAGCTCACAGGGGGCCTTGAGCAATCAGCCCCAGCATTTT. Amino acid sequence: CASSSQGALSNQPQHF.

This chain connects TRBV25-1 to TRBJ2-1; the D gene is possibly TRBD1 (5 bases). Trimming stripped 6 bases from V and 3 bases from J, with 15 bases between. Germline-derived CDR1 and CDR2 are MGHDK and SYGVNS. This CDR3 comprises 15 residues. The CDR3 region is CASSHKGVGYNEQFF. The CDR3 bases are TGTGCCAGCAGCCATAAAGGGGTAGGCTACAATGAGCAGTTCTTC.

The CDR3 here is CASSLDANMNTEAFF. The CDR3, as DNA: TGTGCCAGCAGCTTAGATGCCAACATGAACACTGAAGCTTTCTTT. The chain has TRBV7-2 and TRBJ1-1; D not certain. Trimming stripped 1 base from V and 0 bases from J, with 9 bases between. The CDR3 runs to 15 residues. Per germline, CDR1 SGHTA and CDR2 FQGNSA.

This clonotype was found many times. The chain recombines TRBV21-1 with TRBJ1-4; TRBD1 reflects the table's D call only, with no check against the DNA. TRBV21-1 counts as a pseudogene. The CDR3 extends over 14 amino acids. The CDR3 here is CAVRPGQGFEKLFF. In DNA form, the CDR3 reads TGTGCCGTCCGACCGGGACAGGGATTTGAAAAACTGTTTTTT.

This chain uses TRBV9 with TRBJ1-2; possible D gene TRBD1, 5 bases. Trimming took 4 bases from V and 6 from J, leaving 10 bases between them. The CDR3 runs 12 residues. Germline lookup yields CDR1 SGDLS and CDR2 YYNGEE. The CDR3: CASSPEGDGYTF. Here the CDR3 DNA reads TGTGCCAGCAGCCCCGAAGGGGATGGCTACACCTTC.